These 31 T cell receptor beta chains share one sample of origin, sequenced in a study of blood T cell repertoires in COVID-19. Libraries were prepared by immunoSEQ multiplex PCR; TCRdb keeps only in-frame clonotypes and omits some of them. The sample lists some 300,000 clones, around four fifths seen once, with approximately 3.8% in the top ten. The sample taken for sequencing was peripheral blood. These receptors originate from a woman between 45 and 65 years old with active or convalescent COVID-19.

This chain joins TRBV15 and TRBJ2-1; unclear D gene. Germline CDR1 LNHNV, CDR2 YYDKDF (reference sequence). This CDR3 region has 15 residues. The V end was cut by 1 base, the J end by 6 bases, with 13 bases between. CDR3 sequence: CATSRGPNSVNEQFF. DNA of the CDR3: TGTGCCACCAGCAGAGGGCCGAATTCCGTCAATGAGCAGTTCTTC.

V gene TRBV4-1 combines with J gene TRBJ1-5; 8 bases are shared with TRBD1. The CDR3 is 17 amino acids. Trimming took 4 bases from V and 6 from J; bases not matched to a gene: 14. Germline CDR1 MGHRA, CDR2 YSYEKL. In DNA form, the CDR3 reads TGCGCCAGCAGCCTCTACCAAGTGGACAGGGCCCTTCAGCCCCAGCATTTT. As protein: CASSLYQVDRALQPQHF.

The chain recombines TRBV4-2 with TRBJ2-3, with TRBD2 matching over 11 bases. The CDR3 runs 16 residues. The V gene end was trimmed by 4 bases and the J gene end by 4 bases; junction bases not matched to a gene: 7. The germline V gene encodes CDR1 LGHNA and CDR2 YNFKEQ. The CDR3 DNA sequence: TGTGCCAGCAGCCTCCCGGCTAGCGGGAGGTCAGATACGCAGTATTTT. Translating gives CASSLPASGRSDTQYF.

The chain has TRBV21-1 and TRBJ2-1; whether TRBD1, the table's D call, matches the DNA was not checked. TRBV21-1 is a listed pseudogene. This CDR3 comprises 17 residues. CDR3 DNA sequence: TGTGCCAGCAGCGGGCGAGGATCAGCAGGGGCTCCCAATGAGCAGTTCTTC. It yields the protein CASSGRGSAGAPNEQFF.

The V gene is TRBV2, the J gene TRBJ1-3, with D unclear. Germline V lookup: CDR1 SNHLY, CDR2 FYNNEI. The CDR3 is 12 amino acids. The ends were cut back, 6 bases at V and 3 bases at J, with 6 bases in the middle. This CDR3 is CASRISGNTIYF. The CDR3 DNA reads as TGTGCCAGCAGAATCAGTGGAAACACCATATATTTT.

The chain recombines TRBV6-5 with TRBJ2-7; the match to TRBD2 covers 7 bases. The CDR3 consists of 14 residues. Germline V gives CDR1 MNHEY, CDR2 SVGAGI. The trim removed 8 bases at V and 4 bases at J, leaving 11 bases unmatched. The CDR3 bases are TGTGCCAGCGGGAGGGTTGTGGGGGGTTACGAGCAGTACTTC. Protein: CASGRVVGGYEQYF.

The V call is TRBV6-1, the J call TRBJ1-5; 8 bases line up with TRBD1. CDR3 length equals 14 residues. The V segment lost 1 base and the J segment 6 bases; nucleotides outside the gene matches: 2. Germline V gene data show CDR1 as MNHNS and CDR2 as SASEGT. The CDR3, as DNA: TGTGCCAGCAGTGAAGGGACAGGGAGTCAGCCCCAGCATTTT. Translation gives CASSEGTGSQPQHF.

This clone was picked up one time. The sample holds other DNA sequences that translate to the same CDR3. This rearrangement joins TRBV3-1 (or the pseudogene TRBV3-2) to TRBJ2-5; no clear D. V shed 0 bases and J shed 4 bases, with 3 bases lying between them. This CDR3 region has 12 residues. Germline-derived CDR1 and CDR2 are LGHDT and YNNKEL (reference sequence). The CDR3 nucleotides are TGTGCCAGCAGCCAAGACAGAGAGACCCAGTACTTC. It specifies CASSQDRETQYF.

The rearrangement joins TRBV2 to TRBJ1-6, with TRBD1 as a possible D gene (6 bases). The CDR3 spans 13 residues. Trimming took off 8 bases at V and 6 bases at J, with 11 bases between the two ends. The germline CDR1 and CDR2 sequences are SNHLY and FYNNEI. The DNA of the CDR3 is TGTGCCAGCGAGGGGGAGGGTAATTCACCCCTCCACTTT. Protein sequence: CASEGEGNSPLHF. The whole variable domain, filled in from reference TRBV2 and TRBJ1-6, reads EPEVTQTPSHQVTQMGQEVILRCVPISNHLYFYWYRQILGQKVEFLVSFYNNEISEKSEIFDDQFSVERPDGSNFTLKIRSTKLEDSAMYFCASEGEGNSPLHFGNGTRLTVT.

This chain uses TRBV2 with TRBJ1-5, with no clear D. V was cut by 6 bases and J by 0 bases, with 9 bases left in between. This CDR3 spans 14 amino acids. Looked up from germline, CDR1 is SNHLY and CDR2 is FYNNEI. CDR3 nucleotides: TGTGCCAGCAGGGTACAGTATAGCAATCAGCCCCAGCATTTT. Protein product: CASRVQYSNQPQHF.

This clone was picked up a small number of times. The CDR3 DNA sequence: TGTGCCACCATGGGGCAGGGAAACACTGAAGCTTTCTTT. This codes for CATMGQGNTEAFF. V usage is TRBV19 and J usage is TRBJ1-1; maybe TRBD1 (5 bases). The CDR3 runs to 13 residues. V shed 10 bases and J shed 2 bases, with 14 bases lying between them. CDR1 is LNHDA and CDR2 is SQIVND in the germline V gene (reference sequence).

The chain couples TRBV28 to TRBJ2-1, with unresolved D. CDR3 length equals 11 residues. Germline lookup yields CDR1 MDHEN and CDR2 SYDVKM. V was pared by 6 bases and J by 3 bases, with 3 bases between. The CDR3 bases are TGTGCCAGCAGCTTCTACAATGAGCAGTTCTTC. Translating gives CASSFYNEQFF.

The chain links TRBV3-1 (or the pseudogene TRBV3-2) to TRBJ1-6, with 7 positions matching TRBD1. V shed 3 bases and J 7 bases; nucleotides not matched to a gene: 3. Germline V gives CDR1 LGHDT, CDR2 YNNKEL (reference sequence). There are 14 residues in the CDR3. The CDR3 protein is CASSHGTVNSPLHF. The CDR3 DNA reads as TGTGCCAGCAGCCATGGGACAGTCAATTCACCCCTCCACTTT.

The count of this clone is one. The chain has TRBV20-1 and TRBJ1-3, with D perhaps TRBD1 (5 bases). Trimming pared 5 bases from V and 3 bases from J, leaving 17 bases between. The CDR3 contains 15 residues. CDR1 and CDR2 from the germline V gene are DFQATT and SNEGSKA (reference sequence). The DNA of the CDR3 is TGCAGTGCTCGTGATTTGAAGGGGTATGGAAACACCATATATTTT. Translated, it gives CSARDLKGYGNTIYF.

This clone was recorded only once. The rearrangement uses TRBV15 and TRBJ2-1; D possibly corresponds to TRBD2 (5 bases). Germline assignment: CDR1 LNHNV and CDR2 YYDKDF (reference sequence). Trimming removed 4 bases at V and 8 bases at J, with 15 bases between. The CDR3 is 14 residues long. CDR3 in amino acids: CATSTYEGRHEQFF. For the CDR3, the DNA is TGTGCCACCAGCACTTACGAGGGCCGTCATGAGCAGTTCTTC. Variable domain in full (rest from reference TRBV15 and TRBJ2-1): DAMVIQNPRYQVTQFGKPVTLSCSQTLNHNVMYWYQQKSSQAPKLLFHYYDKDFNNEADTPDNFQSRRPNTSFCFLDIRSPGLGDTAMYLCATSTYEGRHEQFFGPGTRLTVL.

The V and J genes are TRBV7-6 and TRBJ1-1, with 7 bases that match TRBD1. Looked up from germline, CDR1 is SGHVS and CDR2 is FNYEAQ. This CDR3 is built from 15 residues. With V trimmed by 5 bases and J by 6 bases, 12 bases remained unmatched. CDR3 protein: CASSATGLGTPEAFF. Written as DNA, the CDR3 is TGTGCCAGCAGCGCGACAGGGTTGGGGACCCCTGAAGCTTTCTTT.

V and J are TRBV11-2 and TRBJ1-2; D gene uncertain. Germline V CDR1 and CDR2: SGHAT, FQNNGV. The CDR3 consists of 15 residues. V lost 1 base, J lost 1 base, and 10 bases lay in between. CDR3 sequence: CASSLAPDINYGYTF. The CDR3 DNA sequence: TGTGCCAGCAGCTTAGCGCCTGACATTAACTATGGCTACACCTTC.

The V and J genes are TRBV19 and TRBJ2-7, with D possibly being TRBD1 (6 bases). V was clipped by 9 bases and J by 0 bases, with 24 bases between them. Germline V gene sequence: CDR1 LNHDA, CDR2 SQIVND (reference sequence). This CDR3 comprises 17 residues. CDR3 nucleotides: TGTGCCAGCTCCGCTCGTGGGACAACCGGTTTCTCCTACGAGCAGTACTTC. It is translated as CASSARGTTGFSYEQYF.

This clone is a singleton in its sample. The CDR3 coding sequence is TGTGCCAGCAGCTTAGATGTTAGCAATGAGCAGTTCTTC. It translates to CASSLDVSNEQFF. V gene TRBV7-7 combines with J gene TRBJ2-1, with no clear D. CDR1 SSHAT and CDR2 FNYEAQ come from the germline V gene (reference sequence). Trimming cost V 1 base and J 6 bases, with 7 bases left between them. The CDR3 loop spans 13 amino acids.

The chain links TRBV29-1 to TRBJ2-3; 8 bases are shared with TRBD1. V shed 2 bases, J shed 6 bases, and the junction held 7 bases outside the gene matches. The CDR3 is 14 residues long. Looked up from germline, CDR1 is SQVTM and CDR2 is ANQGSEA. The CDR3 DNA reads TGCAGCGTTGAACGACAGGGGAATTTCGATACGCAGTATTTT. Its protein is CSVERQGNFDTQYF.

The gene calls are TRBV7-8 and TRBJ2-3; D remains ambiguous. Deletions cut 5 bases from V and 6 bases from J, with 12 bases between. The CDR3 contains 13 residues. The germline V gene has CDR1 SGHVS and CDR2 FQNEAQ. CDR3 DNA sequence: TGTGCCAGCAGCCCCACTCTAACGGATACGCAGTATTTT. It yields the protein CASSPTLTDTQYF.

The CDR3 sequence is CASSIPTGTNFKGDTEAFF. CDR3 bases: TGTGCCAGTAGTATCCCCACCGGGACAAACTTTAAGGGGGACACTGAAGCTTTCTTT. The chain is built from TRBV19 and TRBJ1-1; perhaps TRBD1 as D (6 bases). CDR3 size: 19 residues. V lost 3 bases and J lost 3, with 26 bases in between. CDR1 and CDR2 from the germline V gene are LNHDA and SQIVND (reference sequence).

This clone came up many times. The CDR3 spells CASSEAGAGVSYEQYF. DNA for the CDR3: TGTGCCAGCAGTGAAGCAGGGGCGGGGGTCTCCTACGAGCAGTACTTC. The rearrangement links TRBV6-1 to TRBJ2-7, with TRBD2 matching 7 bases. Trimming at V came to 0 bases and at J to 0 bases, leaving 5 bases not matched to a gene. Germline V gene lookup returns CDR1 MNHNS and CDR2 SASEGT. The CDR3 has 16 amino acids.

The chain couples TRBV6-5 to TRBJ2-5; no definite D call. CDR1 is MNHEY, CDR2 SVGAGI, per germline. V was shortened by 5 bases and J by 5 bases, with 9 bases between the two germline ends. The CDR3 covers 12 residues. DNA for the CDR3: TGTGCCAGCAGTCCGACAAGGGAGACCCAGTACTTC. Translation: CASSPTRETQYF.

This clone was counted a single time. This sample also contains other DNA sequences that code for the same CDR3. The chain uses TRBV7-9 and TRBJ2-5; 14 bases are shared with TRBD2. The V segment lost 5 bases and the J segment 5 bases; nucleotides outside the gene matches: 7. Germline V CDR1 and CDR2: SEHNR, FQNEAQ (reference sequence). This CDR3 spans 16 amino acids. For the CDR3, the DNA is TGTGCCAGCAGCCCGGGACTAGCGGGAGACGGGGAGACCCAGTACTTC. This sequence encodes CASSPGLAGDGETQYF.

The J gene is TRBJ2-7, the V gene TRBV5-4; TRBD1 might be the D (6 bases). Germline CDR1 and CDR2: SGHNT and YYREEE (reference sequence). V dropped 4 bases and J dropped 3 bases, with 11 bases sitting between them. This CDR3 contains 13 residues. CDR3 residues: CASSHGQNYEQYF. The CDR3, as DNA: TGTGCCAGCAGCCACGGACAGAACTACGAGCAGTACTTC.

The chain has TRBV2 and TRBJ1-1; 8 bases agree with TRBD1. Germline values: CDR1 SNHLY, CDR2 FYNNEI. This CDR3 has 13 amino acids. The V and J ends lost 5 bases and 5 bases, in that order; junction bases with no gene match: 4. The CDR3 loop reads CASSTTGVTEAFF. The DNA of the CDR3 is TGTGCCAGCAGTACGACAGGGGTTACTGAAGCTTTCTTT. Drawing the rest from reference TRBV2 and TRBJ1-1, the complete variable domain is EPEVTQTPSHQVTQMGQEVILRCVPISNHLYFYWYRQILGQKVEFLVSFYNNEISEKSEIFDDQFSVERPDGSNFTLKIRSTKLEDSAMYFCASSTTGVTEAFFGQGTRLTVV.

J is TRBJ1-4 and V is TRBV10-3; possible D gene TRBD1, 5 bases. The CDR3 extends over 15 amino acids. CDR1 ENHRY and CDR2 SYGVKD come from the germline V gene. V was clipped by 11 bases and J by 7 bases, with 23 bases between them. The CDR3 DNA follows: TGTGCCCCCCGGCAGGGAGGGCTGGCTGGTGAAAAACTGTTTTTT. This translates into CAPRQGGLAGEKLFF.

The chain combines TRBV7-3 with TRBJ2-1; the match to TRBD2 covers 14 bases. Trimming cost V 4 bases and J 7 bases; bases outside gene matches: 6. Germline V gene data show CDR1 as SGHTA and CDR2 as FQGTGA. The CDR3 loop spans 16 amino acids. This chain's CDR3 is CASSSRLAGGGNEQFF. CDR3 in DNA: TGTGCCAGCAGCTCCAGACTAGCGGGAGGGGGTAATGAGCAGTTCTTC.

V usage is TRBV5-6 and J usage is TRBJ1-3; 8 bases fit TRBD1. Trimming at V came to 4 bases and at J to 5 bases, leaving 14 bases not matched to a gene. The CDR3 consists of 17 residues. Germline V gene data show CDR1 as SGHDT and CDR2 as YYEEEE. The CDR3 nucleotides are TGTGCCAGCAGCGTCATCTGGACAGGGCGTTTGCGAAACACCATATATTTT. It is translated as CASSVIWTGRLRNTIYF.

The chain is built from TRBV7-6 and TRBJ2-3, with a possible D match to TRBD2 (6 bases). V lost 0 bases to trimming and J lost 6 bases, with 10 bases between them. CDR3 size: 14 residues. CDR1 SGHVS and CDR2 FNYEAQ come from the germline V gene. CDR3 nucleotide sequence: TGTGCCAGCAGCTTAGCGGGAGGAGCCGATACGCAGTATTTT. It yields the protein CASSLAGGADTQYF.